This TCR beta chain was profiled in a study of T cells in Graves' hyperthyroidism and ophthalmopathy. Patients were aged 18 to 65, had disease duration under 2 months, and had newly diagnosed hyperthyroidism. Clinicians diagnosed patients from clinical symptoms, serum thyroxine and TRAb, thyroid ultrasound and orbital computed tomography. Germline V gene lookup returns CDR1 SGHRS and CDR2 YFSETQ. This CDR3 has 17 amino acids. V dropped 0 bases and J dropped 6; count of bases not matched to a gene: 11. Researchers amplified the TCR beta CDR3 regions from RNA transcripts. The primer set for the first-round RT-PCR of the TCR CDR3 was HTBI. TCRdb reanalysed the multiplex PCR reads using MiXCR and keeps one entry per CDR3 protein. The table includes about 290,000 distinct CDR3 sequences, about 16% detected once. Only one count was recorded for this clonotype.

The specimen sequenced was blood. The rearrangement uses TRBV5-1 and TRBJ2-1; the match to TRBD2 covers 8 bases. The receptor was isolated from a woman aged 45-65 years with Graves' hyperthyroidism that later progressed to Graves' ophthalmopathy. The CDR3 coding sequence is TGCGCCAGCAGCTTGGACATGCGACGGGGGGGGATCAATGAGCAGTTCTTC. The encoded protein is CASSLDMRRGGINEQFF.